The T cell receptor beta chain under discussion was sequenced for a study of metastatic and nonmetastatic thyroid tumors. As for the study in general: Comparative analysis of repertoires was undertaken across blood and tumor or nodule tissue obtained from malignant and benign thyroid patients. The study, taken as a whole, reports: Reported TCR beta diversity, measured in blood and tumor, was significantly higher for malignant thyroid tumors than for benign nodules.

V shed 6 bases and J shed 0 bases, with 15 bases lying between them. The CDR3 length is 16 residues. Per germline, CDR1 MNHNS and CDR2 SASEGT. Ahead of thyroid surgery, no patient had received treatment of any kind. By its share, this clone is medium-sized. Its antigen is still unknown. Under the authors' procedure: To classify distant metastasis in papillary thyroid cancer, a model was built from CDR3 differences across clinicopathological groups. TCRdb re-clonotyped the PCR reads through MiXCR. In this record, the V and J calls reflect TCRdb's handling and not the investigators' own analysis. The sample carries roughly 15,000 clones, around 25% recorded once.

This TCR came from a female donor with papillary thyroid cancer or a benign thyroid nodule (not recorded which). Some clones in this sample may be carry-over from other donors' samples. This chain links TRBV6-1 with TRBJ2-1; D perhaps matches TRBD2 (5 bases). Sequenced material: tumor tissue. CDR3 DNA: TGTGCCAGCAGGCGTCTAGCACCGAGCTCCTACAATGAGCAGTTCTTC. Translating gives CASRRLAPSSYNEQFF.